The 18 T cell receptor beta chains listed next were all sequenced from one sample in a study of shared clonotypes between healthy human individuals. Naive CD8 cells were CD45RO-negative, positively selected for CCR7, excluding terminally differentiated effector memory CD45RA+ cells. Profiling relied on immunoSEQ multiplex PCR, and the TCRdb table lists in-frame clones only, not all of them. In the table there are about 590,000 clones, over 95% of which are singletons. Sequencing was carried out using naive CD8+ T cells sorted from blood. The source is a woman aged 30 to 39 in good health.

This chain joins TRBV27 and TRBJ2-3; perhaps TRBD2 as D (5 bases). V was shortened by 5 bases and J by 9 bases, with 27 bases between the two germline ends. The CDR3 totals 17 residues. Germline assignment: CDR1 MNHEY and CDR2 SMNVEV (reference sequence). CDR3 amino acids: CASSVLGRVGSVETQYF. Written as DNA, the CDR3 is TGTGCCAGCAGTGTTTTAGGACGAGTGGGGAGTGTAGAAACGCAGTATTTT.

The rearrangement joins TRBV28 to TRBJ2-7, with 7 positions matching TRBD1. V lost 2 bases, J lost 2 bases, and 3 bases stayed unmatched. This CDR3 is 14 amino acids long. The germline V gene encodes CDR1 MDHEN and CDR2 SYDVKM. The CDR3 DNA sequence: TGTGCCAGCAGTTTACAAGGGACAGCCTACGAGCAGTACTTC. Residues: CASSLQGTAYEQYF. Complete variable domain (other parts from reference TRBV28 and TRBJ2-7): DVKVTQSSRYLVKRTGEKVFLECVQDMDHENMFWYRQDPGLGLRLIYFSYDVKMKEKGDIPEGYSVSREKKERFSLILESASTNQTSMYLCASSLQGTAYEQYFGPGTRLTVT.

The chain uses TRBV5-4 and TRBJ2-1, with 10 bases matching TRBD2. Germline V gene lookup returns CDR1 SGHNT and CDR2 YYREEE (reference sequence). The V and J ends lost 0 bases and 8 bases, in that order; junction bases with no gene match: 14. The CDR3 length is 18 residues. CDR3 in amino acids: CASSLDLAGARGGDEQFF. For the CDR3, the DNA is TGTGCCAGCAGCTTGGATCTAGCGGGAGCCCGCGGGGGGGATGAGCAGTTCTTC. The entire variable domain, with the rest obtained from reference TRBV5-4 and TRBJ2-1, is as follows: ETGVTQSPTHLIKTRGQQVTLRCSSQSGHNTVSWYQQALGQGPQFIFQYYREEENGRGNFPPRFSGLQFPNYSSELNVNALELDDSALYLCASSLDLAGARGGDEQFFGPGTRLTVL.

This clone appeared once. V is TRBV2 and J is TRBJ1-3; D not resolved. V lost 2 bases and J lost 3, with 17 bases in between. Germline V gene lookup returns CDR1 SNHLY and CDR2 FYNNEI. The CDR3 loop spans 17 amino acids. For the CDR3, the DNA is TGTGCCAGCAGTGAACCGGTGAGCAGGTCTTTTGGAAACACCATATATTTT. It encodes CASSEPVSRSFGNTIYF.

Worth noting for this clone: The same CDR3 is also encoded by other DNA sequences in this sample. The J gene is TRBJ2-7, the V gene TRBV13; unclear D gene. This CDR3 has 14 residues. V was clipped by 3 bases and J by 2 bases, with 11 bases between them. Looked up from germline, CDR1 is PRHDT and CDR2 is FYEKMQ (reference sequence). The CDR3 loop reads CASSLGAIPYEQYF. The CDR3 coding sequence is TGTGCCAGCAGCTTGGGTGCAATTCCCTACGAGCAGTACTTC.

The rearrangement uses TRBV5-1 and TRBJ1-2; D remains ambiguous. Trimming stripped 7 bases from V and 0 bases from J, with 19 bases between. The CDR3 loop spans 16 amino acids. Per germline, CDR1 SGHRS and CDR2 YFSETQ. CDR3 protein: CASGPRLGNTNYGYTF. The CDR3 DNA reads as TGCGCCAGCGGCCCTCGGTTGGGCAATACTAACTATGGCTACACCTTC. The full variable domain, with the rest looked up from reference TRBV5-1 and TRBJ1-2, is KAGVTQTPRYLIKTRGQQVTLSCSPISGHRSVSWYQQTPGQGLQFLFEYFSETQRNKGNFPGRFSGRQFSNSRSEMNVSTLELGDSALYLCASGPRLGNTNYGYTFGSGTRLTVV.

The chain has TRBV13 and TRBJ1-1; tentatively, D is TRBD1 (5 bases). This CDR3 spans 15 amino acids. Germline V CDR1 and CDR2: PRHDT, FYEKMQ (reference sequence). V lost 5 bases, J lost 5 bases, and 18 bases lay in between. CDR3 sequence reads: CASSPARGSGTEAFF. The DNA for the CDR3 is TGTGCCAGCAGCCCCGCGAGGGGAAGTGGAACTGAAGCTTTCTTT.

The chain is built from TRBV2 and TRBJ2-2, with D maybe TRBD1 (6 bases). The germline V gene has CDR1 SNHLY and CDR2 FYNNEI. The CDR3 is made up of 16 amino acids. V lost 6 bases to trimming and J lost 4 bases, with 18 bases between them. The CDR3 bases are TGTGCCAGCAGCGAGGGACATACGGATCTCACCGGGGAGCTGTTTTTT. Encoded protein: CASSEGHTDLTGELFF. The full variable domain, its missing parts supplied by reference TRBV2 and TRBJ2-2, is EPEVTQTPSHQVTQMGQEVILRCVPISNHLYFYWYRQILGQKVEFLVSFYNNEISEKSEIFDDQFSVERPDGSNFTLKIRSTKLEDSAMYFCASSEGHTDLTGELFFGEGSRLTVL.

The chain joins TRBV27 to TRBJ1-1; D is unresolved. Trimming removed 8 bases from V and 4 bases from J, with 11 bases in between. CDR1 and CDR2 (germline): MNHEY, SMNVEV (reference sequence). This CDR3 is built from 12 residues. For the CDR3, the DNA is TGTGCCAGCTTCGGAGGCAGCACTGAAGCTTTCTTT. This codes for CASFGGSTEAFF.

The rearrangement joins TRBV11-2 to TRBJ2-1, with unresolved D. CDR1 and CDR2 from the germline V gene are SGHAT and FQNNGV. Trimming stripped 1 base from V and 9 bases from J, with 7 bases between. The length of the CDR3 is 12 residues. The CDR3: CASSLGGGEQFF. The CDR3 DNA follows: TGTGCCAGCAGCTTAGGCGGCGGTGAGCAGTTCTTC.

The rearrangement joins TRBV13 to TRBJ1-1; tentative D call: TRBD1 (5 bases). V shed 2 bases and J shed 4 bases, with 11 bases lying between them. The CDR3 loop spans 14 amino acids. CDR1 and CDR2 (germline): PRHDT, FYEKMQ (reference sequence). This CDR3 is CASSLRGIGTEAFF. CDR3 in DNA: TGTGCCAGCAGCTTACGGGGGATCGGCACTGAAGCTTTCTTT.

This chain connects TRBV2 to TRBJ2-3; TRBD2 matches 14 bases. The CDR3 runs 14 residues. With V trimmed by 9 bases and J by 3 bases, 2 bases remained unmatched. Germline-derived CDR1 and CDR2 are SNHLY and FYNNEI. In nucleotides, the CDR3 is TGTGCCAGGGGACTAGCGGGAGAAACAGATACGCAGTATTTT. Translating gives CARGLAGETDTQYF. The whole variable domain, filled in from reference TRBV2 and TRBJ2-3, reads EPEVTQTPSHQVTQMGQEVILRCVPISNHLYFYWYRQILGQKVEFLVSFYNNEISEKSEIFDDQFSVERPDGSNFTLKIRSTKLEDSAMYFCARGLAGETDTQYFGPGTRLTVL.

The chain carries TRBV6-5 and TRBJ2-2, with TRBD1 identical over 7 bases. This CDR3 contains 15 residues. Germline assignment: CDR1 MNHEY and CDR2 SVGAGI. V gave up 0 bases and J gave up 7 bases; unmatched junction bases: 5. CDR3: CASSYSTGWNGELFF. The CDR3 DNA sequence: TGTGCCAGCAGTTACTCGACAGGGTGGAACGGGGAGCTGTTTTTT.

This clone has a single count. V is TRBV19 and J is TRBJ2-7, with 7 bases aligning to TRBD2. This CDR3 has 13 residues. V was pared by 7 bases and J by 1 base, with 4 bases of the junction left unmatched. CDR1 is LNHDA and CDR2 is SQIVND in the germline V gene (reference sequence). CDR3 DNA sequence: TGTGCCAGTACCTCTAGCGGTTCCTACGAGCAGTACTTC. Amino acid sequence: CASTSSGSYEQYF.

The V call is TRBV25-1, the J call TRBJ1-1; a weak D match, TRBD1 (5 bases). The V and J ends lost 6 bases and 7 bases respectively, with 15 bases between them. Germline CDR1 MGHDK, CDR2 SYGVNS. The CDR3 is 13 amino acids. CDR3 amino acids: CASRGIDSFEAFF. CDR3 nucleotide sequence: TGTGCCAGCAGGGGCATCGACAGTTTTGAAGCTTTCTTT.

The rearrangement uses TRBV19 and TRBJ2-7; no reliable D call. Per germline, CDR1 LNHDA and CDR2 SQIVND (reference sequence). The CDR3 totals 14 residues. V lost 5 bases to trimming and J lost 4 bases, with 15 bases between them. The CDR3 coding sequence is TGTGCCAGTAGTGCCCGGGCCCTGTCTTACGAGCAGTACTTC. It translates to CASSARALSYEQYF.

The chain uses TRBV7-9 and TRBJ1-5, with 8 bases aligning to TRBD1. CDR3 length equals 14 residues. Germline values: CDR1 SEHNR, CDR2 FQNEAQ (reference sequence). The junction had 2 bases not matched to a gene; V was cut back by 5 bases and J by 2 bases. CDR3 nucleotide sequence: TGTGCCAGCAGCCAGACAGGGGGCAATCAGCCCCAGCATTTT. Its protein is CASSQTGGNQPQHF.

This sequence joins TRBV27 and TRBJ2-1, with TRBD2 matching 8 bases. The CDR3 is 17 amino acids. Per the germline V gene, CDR1 is MNHEY and CDR2 is SMNVEV (reference sequence). Trimming cost V 2 bases and J 8 bases; bases outside gene matches: 14. The CDR3 loop reads CASSLGVVGLAVDEQFF. The CDR3 coding sequence is TGTGCCAGCAGTTTAGGAGTTGTCGGACTAGCTGTCGATGAGCAGTTCTTC.